This TCR beta chain emerged from a study of regulatory T cells in long-lasting Graves disease (dated by TCRdb to about 2021). Study-level background: Persistent Graves' disease was defined as persistently positive TSH receptor autoantibodies together with antithyroid drug treatment for over 5 years. The study took place in China and was registered as a clinical trial. On average, persistent Graves' disease patients in the clinical cohort had been on antithyroid drugs for approximately ten years. This study used TCR sequencing and RNA sequencing of peripheral blood to compare persistent Graves' disease patients against newly diagnosed Graves' disease patients. A total of about 35 samples underwent TCR sequencing, from roughly 13 patients with persistent Graves' disease and some 20 patients with newly diagnosed Graves' disease. Beyond this particular receptor, the publication reports: As a limitation, the authors acknowledged that the small sample size may reduce accuracy. A larger number of public clonotypes was shared among persistent patients (about 2,700) than among newly diagnosed patients (around 970). Persistent disease showed preferential use of TRBV28, TRBJ1-2 and TRBJ2-5, whereas newly diagnosed disease favored TRBV20-1 and TRBJ2-1. Only peripheral blood was studied, because thyroid tissue, the primary lesion, was inaccessible. Lower TCR Shannon entropy and fewer highly expanded clones were observed in persistent Graves' disease patients than in newly diagnosed patients, which suggested clonal expansion. Only the TCR beta chain was sequenced and analyzed.

Trimming removed 7 bases from V and 4 bases from J, leaving 16 bases between the germline ends. Inclusive of the bounding cysteine and phenylalanine, the CDR3 is 15 residues long. Of all the DNA, just the CDR3 is kept, 45 bases in frame from base 1. CDR1 is given as MNHNS and CDR2 as SASEGT, both from the germline V gene. The library came from multiplex PCR. The sequencer listed for this sample is Illumina HiSeq 4000. CDR3 regions were amplified by Arm-PCR with iRepertoire HTBI primers to construct TCR beta libraries. Gel purification was performed on PCR products prior to sequencing. On the authors' methods: Across samples, some 62 TRBV and 14 TRBJ segments were identified and used for gene usage analysis of CDR3 amino acid clonotypes. COPE and FqMerger were used to merge filtered high-quality paired reads into contigs. BLAST was used to align contigs to the IMGT TRBV, TRBD and TRBJ reference genes, and CDR3 was defined following IMGT. Clonotypes above 0.1% frequency were classified as highly expanded clones. Shannon entropy served as the measure of repertoire diversity, while the Gini coefficient captured V-J evenness. A clonotype was considered public if more than one individual shared it. TCRdb reprocessing: public reads trimmed at Q25 with fastp, clones called with MiXCR, in-frame beta chains kept. CDR3 protein duplicates are merged, each entry listing the most common genes and DNA. The authors' filters were not applied to this entry. The sample table records 430,000 or so distinct CDR3 sequences; approximately 22% of these occur just once. The top ten clonotypes cover roughly an eighth of the sample.

This clonotype was counted between two and nine times. Its antigen has not been determined. Qualities for individual bases were not recorded, and no much larger clone is one base off. The time point label of this sample denotes: persistent/refractory GD, antithyroid drugs over 5 years with positive TRAb. RNA was extracted from PBMCs in TRIzol for both TCR sequencing and RNA sequencing. The diagnosis of Graves' disease followed American Thyroid Association guidelines. The patients came from an endocrinology department in Xi'an, China. Each patient gave 7.5 to 10 milliliters of peripheral blood, collected in an EDTA anticoagulant tube. Ficoll Paque Plus density gradient separation was used to isolate PBMCs, and no further T cell sorting was done. An Agilent 2100 Bioanalyzer and agarose gel were used to check RNA quality, while a NanoDrop 2000 measured RNA concentration.

This specimen consisted of peripheral blood mononuclear cells (PBMCs), obtained when the disease was refractory, from a patient treated with antithyroid drugs. The receptor was isolated from a female donor with Graves disease. This receptor chain uses TRBV6-1 and TRBJ2-2; TRBD2 is perhaps the D gene, given 5 matching bases. The CDR3 reads CASTFGLGFTGELFF. The nucleotide sequence is given as TGTGCCAGCACTTTCGGACTGGGGTTCACCGGGGAGCTGTTTTTT.